These T cell receptor beta chains were read from a single sample in a study of read filtering for tumor transcriptome and immune sequencing. Via MiXCR, TCRdb re-called the reads, giving one row per CDR3 protein. The sample has 94,000 or so distinct CDR3 sequences, around an eighth seen once. Input material: a population of CD138-negative cells sorted from bone marrow. These receptors were obtained from a donor at least 40 years old with multiple myeloma. The CDR3 runs from the conserved cysteine through the conserved F or W. The order of the fields is clone size, V gene, D gene, J gene, CDR3 protein, CDR3 DNA. D genes are given only for firm matches. Where a row states a size, it is once, few, many or the class of an expanded clone; other rows omit it.

clone_size: many
v_call: TRBV10-3
d_call: -
j_call: TRBJ1-5
cdr3_aa: CAISSVSNQPQHF
cdr3_nt: TGTGCCATCAGCTCGGTTAGCAATCAGCCCCAGCATTTT

clone_size: many
v_call: TRBV5-1
d_call: -
j_call: TRBJ2-1
cdr3_aa: CASSLGAAVGNEQFF
cdr3_nt: TGCGCCAGCAGCTTGGGGGCAGCCGTCGGGAATGAGCAGTTCTTC

clone_size: many
v_call: TRBV5-6
d_call: TRBD2
j_call: TRBJ2-1
cdr3_aa: CASSFRLAGYNEQFF
cdr3_nt: TGTGCCAGCAGCTTCAGACTAGCGGGATACAATGAGCAGTTCTTC

clone_size: many
v_call: TRBV2
d_call: TRBD1
j_call: TRBJ1-1
cdr3_aa: CASSVGQGSEAFF
cdr3_nt: TGTGCCAGCAGTGTGGGACAGGGATCTGAAGCTTTCTTT

clone_size: many
v_call: TRBV9
d_call: TRBD2
j_call: TRBJ2-1
cdr3_aa: CASSVALAEPYNEQFF
cdr3_nt: TGTGCCAGCAGCGTAGCTCTAGCGGAGCCCTACAATGAGCAGTTCTTC

clone_size: many
v_call: TRBV5-8
d_call: TRBD1
j_call: TRBJ1-1
cdr3_aa: CASSSRKTGVLNTEAFF
cdr3_nt: TGTGCCAGCAGCTCCCGCAAGACAGGGGTGTTGAACACTGAAGCTTTCTTT

clone_size: many
v_call: TRBV6-1
d_call: TRBD2
j_call: TRBJ2-5
cdr3_aa: CASCLGLAGGQETQYF
cdr3_nt: TGTGCCAGCTGCTTGGGACTAGCGGGAGGGCAAGAGACCCAGTACTTC

clone_size: many
v_call: TRBV30
d_call: TRBD1
j_call: TRBJ1-6
cdr3_aa: CAWNRNRGLGSPLHF
cdr3_nt: TGTGCCTGGAACCGGAACAGGGGTTTGGGTTCACCCCTCCACTTT

clone_size: many
v_call: TRBV5-1
d_call: TRBD1
j_call: TRBJ2-3
cdr3_aa: CASSSETGNAQYF
cdr3_nt: TGCGCCAGCAGCAGTGAGACAGGGAACGCGCAGTATTTT

clone_size: many
v_call: TRBV6-2/TRBV6-3
d_call: -
j_call: TRBJ1-5
cdr3_aa: CASSYSRHLDSNQPQHF
cdr3_nt: TGTGCCAGCAGTTACTCGAGGCACCTAGATAGCAATCAGCCCCAGCATTTT

clone_size: -
v_call: TRBV29-1
d_call: -
j_call: TRBJ2-3
cdr3_aa: CSVAGTGDTRYF
cdr3_nt: TGCAGCGTTGCAGGTACGGGGGATACGCGGTATTTT

clone_size: many
v_call: TRBV25-1
d_call: TRBD1
j_call: TRBJ1-2
cdr3_aa: CASSPRDRVPGYTF
cdr3_nt: TGTGCCAGCAGTCCGAGGGACAGGGTCCCTGGCTACACCTTC

clone_size: many
v_call: TRBV7-6
d_call: -
j_call: TRBJ2-7
cdr3_aa: CASSLGGGTGVYEQYF
cdr3_nt: TGTGCCAGCAGCTTGGGGGGAGGGACAGGTGTTTACGAGCAGTACTTC

clone_size: many
v_call: TRBV5-1
d_call: -
j_call: TRBJ2-5
cdr3_aa: CASSLGQGLRSETQYF
cdr3_nt: TGCGCCAGCAGCTTGGGGCAGGGCCTGAGGTCAGAGACCCAGTACTTC

clone_size: many
v_call: TRBV7-9
d_call: -
j_call: TRBJ2-1
cdr3_aa: CASGDYYSYNEQFF
cdr3_nt: TGTGCCAGCGGGGATTACTACTCCTACAATGAGCAGTTCTTC

clone_size: few
v_call: TRBV28
d_call: -
j_call: TRBJ2-2
cdr3_aa: CASNPGAENTGELFF
cdr3_nt: TGTGCCAGCAACCCCGGGGCAGAAAACACCGGGGAGCTGTTTTTT

clone_size: few
v_call: TRBV12-3/TRBV12-4
d_call: -
j_call: TRBJ2-2
cdr3_aa: CASSRNGDTGELFF
cdr3_nt: TGTGCCAGCAGTAGAAACGGGGACACCGGGGAGCTGTTTTTT

clone_size: -
v_call: TRBV20-1
d_call: TRBD2
j_call: TRBJ2-1
cdr3_aa: CSARDRAGGDKEQFF
cdr3_nt: TGCAGTGCTAGAGATAGGGCGGGAGGGGACAAAGAGCAGTTCTTC

clone_size: many
v_call: TRBV12-5
d_call: -
j_call: TRBJ2-2
cdr3_aa: CASGLVRKDVIDTGELFF
cdr3_nt: TGTGCTAGTGGTTTGGTACGGAAGGACGTGATAGACACCGGGGAGCTGTTTTTT

clone_size: many
v_call: TRBV20-1
d_call: -
j_call: TRBJ2-2
cdr3_aa: CSARQSANTGELFF
cdr3_nt: TGCAGTGCTAGACAGTCAGCGAACACCGGGGAGCTGTTTTTT

clone_size: many
v_call: TRBV29-1
d_call: -
j_call: TRBJ2-5
cdr3_aa: CSVNLVGQGPGETQYF
cdr3_nt: TGCAGCGTTAATTTGGTGGGCCAGGGACCGGGGGAGACCCAGTACTTC

clone_size: many
v_call: TRBV5-1
d_call: TRBD1
j_call: TRBJ2-3
cdr3_aa: CASSRDREWDTQYF
cdr3_nt: TGCGCCAGCAGTCGGGACAGGGAGTGGGATACGCAGTATTTT

clone_size: -
v_call: TRBV20-1
d_call: TRBD1
j_call: TRBJ2-7
cdr3_aa: CSALDPRGKGYEQYF
cdr3_nt: TGCAGTGCTCTGGACCCCAGGGGGAAAGGGTACGAGCAGTACTTC

clone_size: many
v_call: TRBV20-1
d_call: -
j_call: TRBJ2-5
cdr3_aa: CSAFGTDQETQYF
cdr3_nt: TGCAGTGCTTTCGGAACAGATCAAGAGACCCAGTACTTC

clone_size: few
v_call: TRBV5-5
d_call: -
j_call: TRBJ2-5
cdr3_aa: CASSSYQDSGETQYF
cdr3_nt: TGTGCCAGCAGCTCTTACCAGGACAGCGGAGAGACCCAGTACTTC

clone_size: many
v_call: TRBV20-1
d_call: -
j_call: TRBJ2-1
cdr3_aa: CSARDARTGGEQFF
cdr3_nt: TGCAGTGCTAGAGATGCCAGAACTGGGGGTGAGCAGTTCTTC

clone_size: many
v_call: TRBV11-3
d_call: -
j_call: TRBJ2-1
cdr3_aa: CASSLAGTYLRDEQFF
cdr3_nt: TGTGCCAGCAGCTTGGCCGGGACTTACCTAAGGGATGAGCAGTTCTTC

clone_size: many
v_call: TRBV5-8
d_call: TRBD1
j_call: TRBJ2-1
cdr3_aa: CASSSGSGTGESEQFF
cdr3_nt: TGTGCCAGCAGCTCGGGGTCCGGGACAGGGGAAAGTGAGCAGTTCTTC

clone_size: many
v_call: TRBV7-9
d_call: -
j_call: TRBJ2-1
cdr3_aa: CASSLVGVNEQFF
cdr3_nt: TGTGCCAGCAGCTTAGTTGGAGTGAATGAGCAGTTCTTC

clone_size: -
v_call: TRBV18
d_call: TRBD2
j_call: TRBJ2-3
cdr3_aa: CASSPAGVTDTQYF
cdr3_nt: TGTGCCAGCTCACCAGCGGGAGTAACAGATACGCAGTATTTT

clone_size: many
v_call: TRBV28
d_call: -
j_call: TRBJ1-1
cdr3_aa: CASSFRPGLGHTEAFF
cdr3_nt: TGTGCCAGCAGTTTCCGCCCGGGCCTAGGCCACACTGAAGCTTTCTTT

clone_size: many
v_call: TRBV12-3/TRBV12-4
d_call: -
j_call: TRBJ2-1
cdr3_aa: CASSLTLANEQFF
cdr3_nt: TGTGCCAGCAGTTTAACGTTGGCGAATGAGCAGTTCTTC

clone_size: -
v_call: TRBV12-3/TRBV12-4
d_call: -
j_call: TRBJ1-4
cdr3_aa: CASSLRGGYEKLFF
cdr3_nt: TGTGCCAGCAGTTTACGTGGGGGATATGAAAAACTGTTTTTT

clone_size: many
v_call: TRBV20-1
d_call: TRBD2
j_call: TRBJ2-1
cdr3_aa: CSAHWTSGTSQFF
cdr3_nt: TGCAGTGCCCATTGGACTAGCGGAACATCGCAGTTCTTC

clone_size: many
v_call: TRBV20-1
d_call: TRBD1
j_call: TRBJ2-5
cdr3_aa: CSANSWVGTGIETQYF
cdr3_nt: TGCAGTGCTAATTCTTGGGTTGGGACAGGGATAGAGACCCAGTACTTC

clone_size: medium-sized
v_call: TRBV6-2/TRBV6-3
d_call: -
j_call: TRBJ2-1
cdr3_aa: CASSYSIYNEQFF
cdr3_nt: TGTGCCAGCAGTTACTCGATTTACAATGAGCAGTTCTTC

clone_size: many
v_call: TRBV20-1
d_call: TRBD1
j_call: TRBJ1-1
cdr3_aa: CSARKFGQGYSTEAFF
cdr3_nt: TGCAGTGCTAGAAAGTTCGGACAGGGATACAGCACTGAAGCTTTCTTT

clone_size: many
v_call: TRBV28
d_call: -
j_call: TRBJ1-1
cdr3_aa: CASSSQRRSWTEAFF
cdr3_nt: TGTGCCAGCAGCTCTCAAAGACGGTCATGGACTGAAGCTTTCTTT

clone_size: many
v_call: TRBV29-1
d_call: -
j_call: TRBJ1-1
cdr3_aa: CSVGEGDTEAFF
cdr3_nt: TGCAGCGTTGGGGAGGGGGACACTGAAGCTTTCTTT

clone_size: many
v_call: TRBV3-1
d_call: TRBD1
j_call: TRBJ2-1
cdr3_aa: CASSPTGTVQFF
cdr3_nt: TGTGCCAGCAGCCCTACCGGGACAGTACAGTTCTTC

clone_size: many
v_call: TRBV7-9
d_call: -
j_call: TRBJ1-1
cdr3_aa: CASSLLRVKGGTEAFF
cdr3_nt: TGTGCCAGCAGCTTACTTAGGGTTAAGGGTGGCACTGAAGCTTTCTTT

clone_size: -
v_call: TRBV28
d_call: TRBD1
j_call: TRBJ2-1
cdr3_aa: CASSVWGRDRGRIGKFF
cdr3_nt: TGTGCCAGCAGCGTATGGGGCCGGGACAGGGGTAGAATTGGGAAGTTCTTC

clone_size: -
v_call: TRBV18
d_call: TRBD2
j_call: TRBJ2-3
cdr3_aa: CASSPRLAGDVDTQYF
cdr3_nt: TGTGCCAGCTCACCACGTCTAGCGGGAGACGTAGATACGCAGTATTTT

clone_size: many
v_call: TRBV19
d_call: -
j_call: TRBJ2-1
cdr3_aa: CASSPEQGHEQFF
cdr3_nt: TGTGCCAGTAGTCCTGAACAGGGCCATGAGCAGTTCTTC

clone_size: many
v_call: TRBV7-9
d_call: -
j_call: TRBJ1-1
cdr3_aa: CASRGQADTEAFF
cdr3_nt: TGTGCCAGCAGAGGGCAAGCCGACACTGAAGCTTTCTTT

clone_size: many
v_call: TRBV20-1
d_call: -
j_call: TRBJ1-1
cdr3_aa: CSASGAGGGWTEAFF
cdr3_nt: TGCAGTGCTAGTGGGGCAGGAGGGGGATGGACTGAAGCTTTCTTT

clone_size: many
v_call: TRBV5-1
d_call: -
j_call: TRBJ2-7
cdr3_aa: CASSLGTYEQYF
cdr3_nt: TGCGCCAGCAGCTTGGGTACCTACGAGCAGTACTTC